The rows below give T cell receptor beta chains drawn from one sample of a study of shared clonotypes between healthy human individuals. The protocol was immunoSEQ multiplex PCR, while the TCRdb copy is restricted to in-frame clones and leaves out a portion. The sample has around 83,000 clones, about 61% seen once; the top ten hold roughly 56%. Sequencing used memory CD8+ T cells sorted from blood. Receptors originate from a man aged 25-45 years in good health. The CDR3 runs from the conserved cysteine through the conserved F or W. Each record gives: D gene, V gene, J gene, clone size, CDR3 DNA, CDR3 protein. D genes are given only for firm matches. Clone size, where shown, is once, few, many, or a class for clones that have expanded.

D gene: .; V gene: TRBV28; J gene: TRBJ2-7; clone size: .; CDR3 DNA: TGTGCCACTTCCGGGAGCCTCTACGAGCAGTACTTC; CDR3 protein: CATSGSLYEQYF
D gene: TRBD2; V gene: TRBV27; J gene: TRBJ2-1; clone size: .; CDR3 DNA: TGTGCCAGCAGTTCCCGCACTAGCGGGAGGCCCCTTATTTACAATGAGCAGTTCTTC; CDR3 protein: CASSSRTSGRPLIYNEQFF
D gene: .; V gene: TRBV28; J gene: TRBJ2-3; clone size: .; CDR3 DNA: TGTGCCAGCAGTTTTCCAACGCCAGATACGCAGTATTTT; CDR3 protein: CASSFPTPDTQYF
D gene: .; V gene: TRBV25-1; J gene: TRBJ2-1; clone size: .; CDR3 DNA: TGTGCCAGCAGTCAAGACAGGATGGGCGGGAGCTCCTACAATGAGCAGTTCTTC; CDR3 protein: CASSQDRMGGSSYNEQFF
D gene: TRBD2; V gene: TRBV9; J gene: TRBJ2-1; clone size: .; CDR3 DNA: TGTGCCAGCAGCGTATTGGCTAGCGGGAGTGGGGTCTACAATGAGCAGTTCTTC; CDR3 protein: CASSVLASGSGVYNEQFF
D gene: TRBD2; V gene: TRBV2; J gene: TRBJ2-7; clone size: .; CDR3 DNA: TGTGCCAGCAGAAGGACTAGTGTCTACGAGCAGTACTTC; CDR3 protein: CASRRTSVYEQYF
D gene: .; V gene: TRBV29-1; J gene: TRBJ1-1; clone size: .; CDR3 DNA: TGCAGCGTTCGTCCCATGAACACTGAAGCTTTCTTT; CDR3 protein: CSVRPMNTEAFF
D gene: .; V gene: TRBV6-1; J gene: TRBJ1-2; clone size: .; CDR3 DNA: TGTGCCAGCCGTGACCCAAGAGGGGCCCATCCCGTAAACTATGGCTACACCTTC; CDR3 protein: CASRDPRGAHPVNYGYTF
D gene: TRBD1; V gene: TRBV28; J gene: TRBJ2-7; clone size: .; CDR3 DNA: TGTGCCAGCAGTTCGACGGGACAGGGGGCGCCATACGAGCAGTACTTC; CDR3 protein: CASSSTGQGAPYEQYF
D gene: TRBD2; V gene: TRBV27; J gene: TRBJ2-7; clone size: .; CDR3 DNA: TGTGCCAGCAGTACGGGACTAGCGGGAGGGTTGTCCGAGCAGTACTTC; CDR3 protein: CASSTGLAGGLSEQYF
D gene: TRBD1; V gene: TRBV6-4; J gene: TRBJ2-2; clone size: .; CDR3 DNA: TGTGCCAGCAGCCCGGGACAGATTGAACTGAACACCGGGGAGCTGTTTTTT; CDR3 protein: CASSPGQIELNTGELFF
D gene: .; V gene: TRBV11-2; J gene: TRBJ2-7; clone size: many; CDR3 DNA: TGTGCCAGCTCAGCCCCCTACGAGCAGTACTTC; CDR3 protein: CASSAPYEQYF